The text below deals with one T cell receptor (beta chain). This clone turned up a few times. The antigen this receptor binds is unknown. Base-call qualities are not available, and no considerably larger clone is one nucleotide away. The entire isolated RNA was reverse transcribed using the High Capacity cDNA Reverse Transcription Kit, and thus expressed TCRB transcripts were sequenced. Deep immunoSEQ sequencing was performed on naive, central memory and regulatory T cell samples, with an average of around 3.4 million total reads per sample. Sorted cells were lysed in RLT buffer, and RNA was extracted using DNase-treated RNeasy Micro or Mini kits according to cell number. To prevent cross-contamination, every cell subset was processed on its own, while patient and healthy donor samples were processed together. TCRB sequences were amplified from cDNA with the immunoSEQ multiplex PCR, producing 87-bp fragments spanning the CDR3 region. Amplicons were sequenced on the Illumina HiSeq platform. Under the source paper's analysis protocol: Synthetic template baselines were used to correct PCR bias computationally, reads within Hamming distance 2 were collapsed, and singletons that could not be merged were discarded. Reads were aligned against IMGT so that V, D and J genes, CDR3 length and insertions or deletions at six rearrangement sites could be assigned. Within each subset, clonotype counts were normalized to sorted cell number, and only after that were true diversity and Gini coefficients computed with the tcR R package. The overlap coefficient, calculated on TCRB nucleotide sequences, was used to measure repertoire sharing. TCRdb obtained this table from immuneACCESS and retained in-frame rearrangements with V and J assigned. These tables miss some clones; where compared with another copy, unresolved V genes account for less than half of the shortfall, and the remainder is unexplained. For V, J and clone size, that table is used; D and trimming come from the DNA. This sample is represented by 300,000 to 350,000 clones; about a tenth of them were singletons. Jointly, the top ten make up roughly 1% of the sample.

This sample is drawn from a study of beta chain features in type 1 diabetes (dated by TCRdb to the late 2010s). General notes on the study: Mean age, gender distribution, total cell number and subset yield did not differ between patients and healthy donors. A total of around 110,000,000 sorted cells were examined across all samples, and RNA yield correlated strongly with the number of cells per subset. The study compared TCRB repertoires of sorted circulating CD4+ T cell subsets between recently diagnosed type 1 diabetes patients and matched healthy donors. Whereas all 28 donors provided naive and central memory subsets, regulatory and stem cell-like memory subsets were isolated from just 8 patients and roughly 8 healthy donors.

The CDR3 holds 14 amino acids from the cysteine to the phenylalanine. Only the CDR3 DNA stays, 42 bases, in frame from base 1. Trimming removed 5 bases from V and 6 bases from J, leaving 16 bases between the germline ends. CDR1 and CDR2 are drawn from the germline V gene: MGHDK, SYGVNS. Each donor gave one peripheral blood draw, averaging around 0.11 L, which was collected into heparinised tubes. A BD FACSAria II and a panel including CD45RO, CCR7, CD25, CD127, CD95 and CD27 were used to sort naive, central memory, regulatory and stem cell-like memory CD4+ T cells. Purity was above 95% for every sorted population. PBMCs were isolated right away by Lymphoprep density gradient centrifugation and were stained directly, without culture. So that batch effects would be minimized, each experiment stained and sorted samples in pairs, pairing one healthy donor with one patient. Beyond this particular receptor, the publication reports: Naive, central memory and regulatory TCRB repertoires appeared more similar among patients than among healthy donors. Because small numbers of individuals were included in the HLA sub-analyses, any influence of HLA type on TCRB rearrangement was left unresolved. Because cDNA was sequenced instead of genomic DNA, activated cells with high expression could be over-represented, although the groups did not differ in activation or CD3 levels. Shorter templates might have been favored by PCR, but patient and control samples were amplified and corrected together, so both groups would have been affected equally by any skew. At VDJ recombination sites, patients with type 1 diabetes made fewer insertions and deleted more nucleotides, a pattern implying thymic rearrangement abnormalities. Type 1 diabetes patients showed a moderate but significant shortening of TCRB CDR3 length in all four CD4+ subsets.

The rearrangement joined TRBV25-1 to TRBJ1-2; a weak D assignment points to TRBD1 (5 bases agree). The sequenced sample consisted of central memory CD4+ T cells from blood. The clonotype comes from a man aged 25 to 40 with type 1 diabetes. The nucleotide sequence reads TGTGCCAGCAGTATCCAGGGATCGGGGGATGGCTACACCTTC. Its translation reads: CASSIQGSGDGYTF.